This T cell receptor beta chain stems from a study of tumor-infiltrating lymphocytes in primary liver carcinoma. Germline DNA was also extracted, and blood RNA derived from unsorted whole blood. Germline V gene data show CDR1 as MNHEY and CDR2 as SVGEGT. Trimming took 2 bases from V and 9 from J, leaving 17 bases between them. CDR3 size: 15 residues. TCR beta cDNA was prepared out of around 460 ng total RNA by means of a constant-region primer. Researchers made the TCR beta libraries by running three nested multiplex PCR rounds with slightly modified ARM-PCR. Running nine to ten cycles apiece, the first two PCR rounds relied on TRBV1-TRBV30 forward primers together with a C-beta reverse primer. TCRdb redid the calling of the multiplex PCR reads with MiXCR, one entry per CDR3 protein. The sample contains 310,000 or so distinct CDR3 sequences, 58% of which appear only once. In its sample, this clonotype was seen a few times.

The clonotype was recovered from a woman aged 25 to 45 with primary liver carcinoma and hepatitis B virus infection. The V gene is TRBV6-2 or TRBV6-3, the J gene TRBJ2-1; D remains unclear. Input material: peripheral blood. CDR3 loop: CASSYSMAFISEQFF. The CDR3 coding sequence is TGTGCCAGCAGTTACAGCATGGCATTCATCTCTGAGCAGTTCTTC.